Each of the 8 T cell receptor beta chains below was sequenced from the same sample in a study of spatial heterogeneity in lung cancer. MiXCR was run by TCRdb on the 5' RACE reads, yielding one entry per CDR3 protein. This sample carries roughly 80,000 distinct CDR3 sequences, approximately 8.1% of them seen once, and the ten largest clones take 6.8%. Noted time point: sample taken at primary tumor resection. The sequences come from PBMCs, collected at surgery. The origin of the receptors is a male donor with early-stage non-small cell lung cancer.

This clonotype was found many times. This chain uses TRBV6-2 or TRBV6-3 with TRBJ1-1; D not resolved. V was clipped by 2 bases and J by 5 bases, with 9 bases between them. This CDR3 contains 13 residues. Per the germline V gene, CDR1 is MNHEY and CDR2 is SVGEGT. The CDR3 region has the DNA TGTGCCAGCAGTTACGCATCGGGGACTGAAGCTTTCTTT. Its translation is CASSYASGTEAFF.

This chain joins TRBV30 and TRBJ2-5, with D tentatively TRBD1 or TRBD2 (5 bases each). The CDR3 length is 13 residues. CDR1 is GTSNPN and CDR2 is SVGIG in the germline V gene (reference sequence). The V and J ends lost 0 bases and 8 bases respectively, with 13 bases between them. CDR3 in DNA: TGTGCCTGGAGTGTACGTGCTGGGGGTACCCAGTACTTC. It is translated as CAWSVRAGGTQYF.

This clonotype has a count of ten or more. V gene TRBV18 combines with J gene TRBJ1-1; possibly TRBD1 for D (5 bases). The germline CDR1 and CDR2 sequences are KGHSH and LQKENI. V lost 8 bases and J lost 1, with 17 bases in between. The length of the CDR3 is 15 residues. This CDR3 reads CASGGTRIGNTEAFF. The CDR3 nucleotides are TGTGCCAGCGGAGGGACTAGGATCGGGAACACTGAAGCTTTCTTT.

V gene TRBV6-5 combines with J gene TRBJ2-7; a weak D match, TRBD1 (6 bases). The ends were cut back, 6 bases at V and 2 bases at J, with 14 bases in the middle. The CDR3 runs to 14 residues. Germline CDR1 and CDR2: MNHEY and SVGAGI. Here the CDR3 reads CASSPGQRAYEQYF. CDR3 coding DNA: TGTGCCAGCAGCCCCGGACAGAGAGCCTACGAGCAGTACTTC.

V is TRBV30 and J is TRBJ1-2; TRBD1 aligns across 10 bases. This CDR3 comprises 13 residues. Trimming took 1 base from V and 7 from J; bases not matched to a gene: 3. Germline V gives CDR1 GTSNPN, CDR2 SVGIG (reference sequence). The CDR3 reads CAWSAGTGVGYTF. CDR3 DNA: TGTGCCTGGAGTGCCGGGACAGGGGTTGGCTACACCTTC.

V is TRBV5-5 and J is TRBJ2-1; a weak D match, TRBD2 (6 bases). The CDR3 totals 15 residues. The germline gives CDR1 SGHKS, CDR2 YYEKEE (reference sequence). V gave up 4 bases and J gave up 8 bases, with 19 bases separating them. This chain's CDR3 is CASSPPMRGNDEQFF. In DNA, the CDR3 is TGTGCCAGCAGCCCACCTATGCGGGGCAACGATGAGCAGTTCTTC.

This clonotype was counted at least ten times. The J gene is TRBJ2-7, the V gene TRBV29-1, with D possibly being TRBD2 (6 bases). CDR3 length: 12 amino acids. The germline gives CDR1 SQVTM, CDR2 ANQGSEA. V shed 1 base and J shed 6 bases, with 10 bases lying between them. The CDR3 is CSVEGWGVEQYF. The CDR3 bases are TGCAGCGTTGAAGGCTGGGGGGTCGAGCAGTACTTC.

The chain employs TRBV7-9 and TRBJ2-5; 7 bases align to TRBD1. Per germline, CDR1 SEHNR and CDR2 FQNEAQ (reference sequence). J lost 3 bases, V lost 5 bases, and 3 bases had no gene match. The CDR3 has 13 amino acids. CDR3 bases: TGTGCCAGCAGCCGACAGGGAAAAGAGACCCAGTACTTC. Translating gives CASSRQGKETQYF.